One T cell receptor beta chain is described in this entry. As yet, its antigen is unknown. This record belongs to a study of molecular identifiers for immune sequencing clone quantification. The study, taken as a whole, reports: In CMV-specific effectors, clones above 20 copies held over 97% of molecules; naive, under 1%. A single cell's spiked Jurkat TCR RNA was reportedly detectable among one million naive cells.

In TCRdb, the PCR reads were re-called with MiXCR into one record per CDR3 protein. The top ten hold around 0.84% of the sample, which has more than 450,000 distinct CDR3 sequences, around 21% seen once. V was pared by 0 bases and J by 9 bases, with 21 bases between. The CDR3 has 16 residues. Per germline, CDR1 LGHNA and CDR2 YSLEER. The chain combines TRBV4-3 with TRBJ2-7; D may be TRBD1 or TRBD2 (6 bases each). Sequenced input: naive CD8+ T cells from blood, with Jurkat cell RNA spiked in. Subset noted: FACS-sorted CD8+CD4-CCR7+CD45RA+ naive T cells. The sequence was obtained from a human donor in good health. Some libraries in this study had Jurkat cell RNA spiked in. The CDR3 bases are TGCGCCAGCAGCCAAGATCTGGCCGGGGGCTCGGTGGGGCAGTACTTC. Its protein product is CASSQDLAGGSVGQYF.